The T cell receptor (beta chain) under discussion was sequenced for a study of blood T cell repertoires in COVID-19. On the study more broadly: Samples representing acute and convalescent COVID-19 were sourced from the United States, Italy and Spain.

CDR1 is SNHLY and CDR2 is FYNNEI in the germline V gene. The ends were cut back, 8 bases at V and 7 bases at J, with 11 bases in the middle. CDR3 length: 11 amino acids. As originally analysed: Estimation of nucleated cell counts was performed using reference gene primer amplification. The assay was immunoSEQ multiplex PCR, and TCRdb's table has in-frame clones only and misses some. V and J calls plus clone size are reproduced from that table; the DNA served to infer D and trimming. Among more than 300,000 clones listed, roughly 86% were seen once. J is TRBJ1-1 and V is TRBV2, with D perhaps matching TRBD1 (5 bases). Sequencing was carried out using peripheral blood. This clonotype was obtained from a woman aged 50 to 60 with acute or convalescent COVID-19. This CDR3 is CASGRQYEAFF. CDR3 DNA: TGTGCCAGCGGACGACAGTATGAAGCTTTCTTT.